Given below is one TCR beta chain in context. Its antigen is currently unknown. Each cell subset's genomic DNA was divided evenly among several immunoSEQ plates. Profiling relied on immunoSEQ multiplex PCR, and the TCRdb table lists in-frame clones only, not all of them. The sample contains about 1,800,000 clones, about 95% of which appear only once. This entry belongs to a study of shared clonotypes between healthy human individuals. Whole-study findings and limits: Only blood underwent sampling, and tissue repertoires likely differ.

Trimming pared 2 bases from V and 3 bases from J, leaving 14 bases between. CDR1 and CDR2 (germline): WNHNN, SYGVQD (reference sequence). This CDR3 has 15 residues. CD45RO-negative cells were positively selected for CCR7, leaving out terminally differentiated effector memory CD45RA+ cells. The study drew its donors from healthy HIV-negative adults without recent acute infections or vaccinations. Every contributor of samples was a Caucasian grown-up residing in Nashville, Tennessee. The source is a man aged 18 to 30 in good health. This chain links TRBV10-1 with TRBJ2-7; D is uncertain. The sequenced sample was naive CD8+ T cells sorted from blood. The CDR3 coding sequence is TGCGCCAGCAGTGAGGGGATGAACGGATTCTACGAGCAGTACTTC. It encodes CASSEGMNGFYEQYF.